This T cell receptor (beta chain) comes out of a study of cytomegalovirus exposure and HLA in healthy donors. Study outcomes and limitations: For TCR beta chains, V- and J-gene trimming was later linked to a missense DCLRE1C variant. As confirmed in vitro, three CMV-associated chains were specific for CMV antigens. High sensitivity and specificity were reportedly achieved when the classifier diagnosed cytomegalovirus status.

The V gene's germline CDR1 is MNHNS and CDR2 SASEGT. The CDR3 is 15 residues long. The V gene lost 0 bases and the J gene lost 4 bases, with 10 bases spanning the gap. Primers: 60 Vbeta forward and 13 Jbeta reverse. The table came from immunoSEQ multiplex PCR; TCRdb's copy has only in-frame clones and leaves some out. The sample holds approximately 190,000 clones, around four fifths seen once. This clone was observed a few times. Its antigen is undetermined. Distinct nucleotide sequences in the sample also encode this CDR3. This TCR was recovered from a middle-aged man in good health and CMV-seropositive. The chain carries TRBV6-1 and TRBJ1-5; D is possibly TRBD1 (5 bases). Sequencing used PBMCs. The CDR3: CASSEAGQQNQPQHF. Written as DNA, the CDR3 is TGTGCCAGCAGTGAAGCGGGGCAGCAGAATCAGCCCCAGCATTTT.